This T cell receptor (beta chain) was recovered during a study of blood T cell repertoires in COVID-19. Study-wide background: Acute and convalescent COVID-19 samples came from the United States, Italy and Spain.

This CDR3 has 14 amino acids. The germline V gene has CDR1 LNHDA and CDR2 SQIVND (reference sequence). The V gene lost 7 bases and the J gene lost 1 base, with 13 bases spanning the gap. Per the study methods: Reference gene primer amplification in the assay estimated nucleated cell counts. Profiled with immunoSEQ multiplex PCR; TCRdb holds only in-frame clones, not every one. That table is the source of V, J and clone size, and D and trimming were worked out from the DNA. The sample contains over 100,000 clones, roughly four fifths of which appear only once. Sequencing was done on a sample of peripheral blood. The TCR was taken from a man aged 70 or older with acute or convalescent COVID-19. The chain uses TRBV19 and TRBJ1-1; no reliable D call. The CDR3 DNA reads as TGTGCCAGTATGCTCCCGAGACAGAACACTGAAGCTTTCTTT. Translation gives CASMLPRQNTEAFF.